Below, 13 T cell receptor beta chains from the same sample are listed, as sequenced in a study of T cell repertoires in ileal Crohn's disease. Time point in this sample: neoterminal ileum biopsy at postoperative endoscopy, about 6 months after surgery. Only in-frame clones appear in the TCRdb table, and some are missing; sequencing was by immunoSEQ multiplex PCR. There are 15,000 to 20,000 clones in the sample; roughly 72% occur only once, and 4% to 4.5% lies in the top ten. The sequencing input was ileal tissue. Every receptor here comes from an adult with Crohn's disease.

This clone was counted only a few times. CDR3 sequence reads: CATSSGTSGAPYEQYF. The CDR3 bases are TGTGCCACCAGCTCCGGGACTAGCGGGGCACCCTACGAGCAGTACTTC. The genes are TRBV15 and TRBJ2-7, with 13 bases fitting TRBD2. The CDR3 runs to 16 residues. Germline-derived CDR1 and CDR2 are LNHNV and YYDKDF (reference sequence). With V trimmed by 5 bases and J by 2 bases, 6 bases remained unmatched.

The chain combines TRBV18 with TRBJ2-1; 16 positions agree with TRBD2. This CDR3 is 17 amino acids long. Germline loops: CDR1 KGHSH, CDR2 LQKENI. Trimming cost V 4 bases and J 4 bases; bases outside gene matches: 4. The CDR3 sequence: CASSLGTSGRAYNEQFF. CDR3 sequence (DNA): TGTGCCAGCTCACTAGGGACTAGCGGGAGGGCTTACAATGAGCAGTTCTTC.

The genes are TRBV10-3 and TRBJ1-3; 8 nucleotides line up with TRBD1. Germline CDR1 and CDR2: ENHRY and SYGVKD. CDR3 length: 13 amino acids. With V trimmed by 6 bases and J by 3 bases, 1 base remained unmatched. This chain's CDR3 is CAIRGTGGNTIYF. CDR3 coding DNA: TGTGCCATCAGGGGGACAGGTGGAAACACCATATATTTT.

CDR3 sequence: CASSTGLAVQDTQYF. CDR3 in DNA: TGTGCCAGCAGTACGGGACTAGCGGTCCAGGATACGCAGTATTTT. V usage is TRBV27 and J usage is TRBJ2-3, with 11 bases fitting TRBD2. The CDR3 consists of 15 residues. The germline V gene has CDR1 MNHEY and CDR2 SMNVEV (reference sequence). V gave up 5 bases and J gave up 6 bases; unmatched junction bases: 7.

This chain connects TRBV5-1 to TRBJ1-3, with 8 bases fitting TRBD1. There are 20 residues in the CDR3. CDR1 is SGHRS and CDR2 is YFSETQ in the germline V gene. V was pared by 0 bases and J by 0 bases, with 14 bases of the junction left unmatched. The CDR3: CASSLAGQGHTTRSGNTIYF. In DNA form, the CDR3 reads TGCGCCAGCAGCTTGGCCGGACAGGGACACACGACCCGCTCTGGAAACACCATATATTTT.

This chain connects TRBV29-1 to TRBJ2-1; TRBD2 is a possible D gene (5 bases). This CDR3 contains 11 residues. Germline V CDR1 and CDR2: SQVTM, ANQGSEA. V shed 6 bases and J shed 8 bases, with 11 bases lying between them. CDR3 amino acids: CSVDTADEQFF. CDR3 in DNA: TGCAGCGTCGACACAGCGGATGAGCAGTTCTTC.

J is TRBJ2-7 and V is TRBV2; TRBD1 aligns across 7 bases. CDR1 is SNHLY and CDR2 is FYNNEI in the germline V gene. The CDR3 runs 13 residues. Germline trimming cut 3 bases from V and 3 bases from J; bases unmatched to any gene: 2. The CDR3, as DNA: TGTGCCAGCAGTGACAGGGGGATCTACGAGCAGTACTTC. Translating it yields CASSDRGIYEQYF. Complete variable domain (other parts from reference TRBV2 and TRBJ2-7): EPEVTQTPSHQVTQMGQEVILRCVPISNHLYFYWYRQILGQKVEFLVSFYNNEISEKSEIFDDQFSVERPDGSNFTLKIRSTKLEDSAMYFCASSDRGIYEQYFGPGTRLTVT.

The V call is TRBV11-2, the J call TRBJ1-1, with 9 bases that match TRBD1. Germline CDR1 SGHAT, CDR2 FQNNGV. V shed 5 bases, J shed 3 bases, and the junction held 10 bases outside the gene matches. This CDR3 spans 16 amino acids. The CDR3 is CASSLYRDRVHTEAFF. CDR3 coding DNA: TGTGCCAGCAGCCTATATCGGGACAGGGTGCACACTGAAGCTTTCTTT.

In this sample, this clone turned up a few times. V usage is TRBV27 and J usage is TRBJ1-2, with 9 nucleotides matching TRBD1. Germline-derived CDR1 and CDR2 are MNHEY and SMNVEV (reference sequence). The CDR3 runs to 14 residues. Losses at the gene ends were 4 bases for V and 7 bases for J; bases not matched to a gene: 7. CDR3 protein: CASSSTGGRGGYTF. In DNA, the CDR3 is TGTGCCAGCAGTTCCACAGGGGGCAGAGGTGGCTACACCTTC.

The rearrangement links TRBV7-6 to TRBJ1-2; D call uncertain. This CDR3 spans 17 amino acids. Looked up from germline, CDR1 is SGHVS and CDR2 is FNYEAQ. The V end was cut by 5 bases, the J end by 4 bases, with 23 bases between. The CDR3 here is CASSRCRSEQLTYGYTF. As DNA, the CDR3 is TGTGCCAGCAGCCGTTGTAGGTCGGAACAGCTTACCTATGGCTACACCTTC.

The chain couples TRBV5-1 to TRBJ2-5; TRBD1 matches at 7 bases. V dropped 5 bases and J dropped 1; count of bases not matched to a gene: 14. The length of the CDR3 is 17 residues. Germline values: CDR1 SGHRS, CDR2 YFSETQ. The CDR3 sequence is CASRGLGPGGFQETQYF. For the CDR3, the DNA is TGCGCCAGCAGGGGTTTGGGGCCAGGGGGATTCCAAGAGACCCAGTACTTC.

This clone was detected once. The rearrangement links TRBV4-1 to TRBJ1-2, with 9 bases aligning to TRBD1. CDR1 and CDR2 from the germline V gene are MGHRA and YSYEKL. CDR3 length: 16 residues. V was pared by 0 bases and J by 2 bases, with 4 bases of the junction left unmatched. The CDR3 DNA sequence: TGCGCCAGCAGCCAAGATGAACAGGGGGCGAACTATGGCTACACCTTC. Its protein is CASSQDEQGANYGYTF.

V is TRBV2 and J is TRBJ2-7; a possible D gene is TRBD2 (5 bases). CDR1 SNHLY and CDR2 FYNNEI come from the germline V gene. The CDR3 is 13 residues long. V lost 6 bases and J 3 bases, leaving 12 bases between the germline ends. CDR3 DNA sequence: TGTGCCAGCAGCCTCGCTGGGAGCTACGAGCAGTACTTC. It codes for CASSLAGSYEQYF.